This T cell receptor beta chain is from a study of T cell responses to AZD1222 COVID-19 vaccine. Study-wide context: The study pooled second doses at about 4 or about 12 weeks. Study-level findings and limits: Only a handful of people who got AZD1222 tested seropositive at baseline.

Germline V gene data show CDR1 as SNHLY and CDR2 as FYNNEI. V dropped 6 bases and J dropped 7; count of bases not matched to a gene: 6. This CDR3 spans 14 amino acids. Sequenced by immunoSEQ multiplex PCR; TCRdb stores in-frame clones only, minus some. This sample yields about 97,000 clones, of which around 89% are seen a single time; approximately 7% belongs to the top ten. With respect to this clone: Its antigen is as yet unknown.

Sequencing was performed on peripheral blood, taken on day 0 of AZD1222 vaccination. The chain is built from TRBV2 and TRBJ1-4; 9 nucleotides match TRBD1. The clonotype originates from an adult in good health. CDR3 region: CASRSGTGLEKLFF. The CDR3, as DNA: TGTGCCAGCAGGTCGGGGACAGGGCTTGAAAAACTGTTTTTT.